This T cell receptor beta chain was retrieved from a study of regulatory T cells in long-lasting Graves disease (dated by TCRdb to the early 2020s). Background for the entire study: Patients with newly diagnosed Graves' disease had been on antithyroid drugs for under 3 months. The study was registered as a clinical trial and conducted in China. Peripheral blood TCR sequencing and RNA sequencing compared persistent Graves' disease patients with newly diagnosed Graves' disease patients. A total of about 35 samples underwent TCR sequencing: some 13 from persistent and 20 from newly diagnosed Graves' disease patients.

Libraries were prepared through multiplex PCR. TCRdb records Illumina HiSeq 4000 as the sequencer. To build TCR beta libraries, CDR3 regions were amplified by Arm-PCR using iRepertoire HTBI primers. Before sequencing, the PCR products underwent gel purification. The authors' pipeline ran thus. Gene usage analysis of CDR3 amino acid clonotypes relied on the approximately 60 TRBV and 13 to 15 TRBJ segments identified across samples. COPE and FqMerger were used to merge the filtered high-quality paired reads into contigs. BLAST was used to align contigs to IMGT TRBV, TRBD and TRBJ reference genes, and CDR3 was defined according to IMGT. Highly expanded clones were defined as clonotypes with a frequency above 0.1%. Shannon entropy was used to measure repertoire diversity, and the Gini coefficient was used to measure V-J evenness. A clonotype found in more than one individual was treated as public. TCRdb applied fastp at Q25 and MiXCR to the public reads, then kept only in-frame beta chains. All rows with the same CDR3 protein become a single entry with the most common DNA and genes. TCRdb's processing, not the authors', yielded these V and J calls. For this sample there are about 210,000 distinct CDR3 sequences; roughly 20% appear just once. The ten largest clones take up 10% to 15% of the sample.

The CDR3 starts with the cysteine, ends with the phenylalanine, and has 16 residues. The only DNA kept is the CDR3, 48 bases in frame from the first base. CDR1 and CDR2 are drawn from the germline V gene: SGHDN, FVKESK. Taken with the paper, the label for time point translates to: newly diagnosed GD, antithyroid drugs for less than 3 months. RNA was extracted from PBMCs in TRIzol for both TCR sequencing and RNA sequencing. Graves' disease was diagnosed according to American Thyroid Association guidelines. The patients came from an endocrinology department in Xi'an, China. From each patient, around 9.3 milliliters of peripheral blood was collected into an EDTA anticoagulant tube. Ficoll Paque Plus density gradient separation was used to isolate PBMCs, and no additional T cell sorting was done. An Agilent 2100 Bioanalyzer and agarose gel were used to assess RNA quality, and a NanoDrop 2000 was used to measure RNA concentration.

This clonotype was seen repeatedly, ten times or more. Its antigen specificity is not known. The record has no base qualities; no much larger clone is one base away. General findings and caveats noted by the study authors: Compared with newly diagnosed patients, patients with persistent Graves' disease had lower TCR Shannon entropy and fewer highly expanded clones, which suggests clonal expansion. Preferential use of TRBV28, TRBJ1-2 and TRBJ2-5 was observed in persistent disease, whereas TRBV20-1 and TRBJ2-1 were favored in newly diagnosed disease. The authors noted that the small sample size was a limitation that may lower accuracy. More public clonotypes were shared among persistent patients (roughly 2,700) than among newly diagnosed patients (roughly 1,000). The study examined only peripheral blood because the primary lesion, thyroid tissue, could not be accessed. Only the TCR beta chain was sequenced and analyzed.

The data also belong to a second study, concerning T cells in Graves' hyperthyroidism and ophthalmopathy. The second paper states: A patient counted as having stable Graves' hyperthyroidism if no progression to ophthalmopathy occurred over 18 months of follow-up. Hyperthyroidism patients were aged 18 to 65 years and newly diagnosed, with disease duration of less than 2 months. Patients with uncontrolled infections, other autoimmune diseases, pregnancy or lactation were excluded. Diagnoses were established on the basis of clinical symptoms, serum thyroxine and TRAb, thyroid ultrasound, and orbital computed tomography. A first-round RT-PCR of the TCR CDR3 used the HTBI primer set with the Qiagen OneStep RT-PCR kit. Most expanded thyroid clonotypes (frequency above 0.001) were also found in blood, which suggests that blood repertoires may mirror thyroid immune responses. In cross-validation, a model built on a 13 V-J signature told ophthalmopathy apart from stable hyperthyroidism with 85% to 90% sensitivity and around 81% specificity, and in testing the same model reached 80%/75%. In validation, the model predicted progression to ophthalmopathy a median of 6.5 months before onset, with about 64% sensitivity and around 76% specificity. To identify distinguishing TCR V-J signatures, a discovery cohort of 90 to 100 patients was used, comprising fewer than 45 with Graves' ophthalmopathy and around 57 with stable Graves' hyperthyroidism. Prospective prediction of ophthalmopathy was tested in an independent validation cohort of about 19 hyperthyroidism patients and 17 patients who later progressed to ophthalmopathy. For training and testing, the 100 or so patients in the discovery cohort were randomly divided in a 7:3 ratio. In addition, the study compared T-cell repertoires in thyroid tissue and in blood from a handful of Graves' hyperthyroidism patients. Following sampling, methimazole starting at 30 mg daily was given to hyperthyroidism patients, and high-dose intravenous methylprednisolone was given to ophthalmopathy patients. The libraries were constructed in a second round of multiplex PCR and then size-selected and purified. The libraries were sequenced on an Illumina HiSeq2000 using paired-end 100 bp reads. SOAPnuke was used to process the raw data, removing reads that contained adapters or uncalled bases, had a mean Phred below 15, or lacked an exact match to the constant primer or identifier. High-quality paired reads were merged using COPE v1.2.5, and each unique nucleotide sequence was defined as a clonotype. Clonotypes were aligned to IMGT TRBV, TRBD and TRBJ reference segments using MiTCR v1.1. The analysis was restricted to V-J combinations with a frequency above 0.0001, which together covered 99.2% of the repertoires. A TCS score was defined as the ratio of F50 (clonal expansion) to E x V (chaos), with BLOSUM62-based TCRdist applied between CDR3 peptides within each V-J. Welch's t-statistics and random forest reduced 450 to 600 V-J features to 10 to 15, which were used in a naive Bayes classifier (R e1071). Sample size was not statistically predetermined, and investigators were not blinded to group allocation. According to the paper, TCR Vbeta CDR3 sequencing was carried out on some 140 peripheral blood samples, which came from around 43 ophthalmopathy, around 75 hyperthyroidism and some 17 progressor patients.

The chain links TRBV14 with TRBJ2-1; 11 bases in the middle match TRBD2. The closer fit of TRBJ2-5 to the DNA end suggests the J call may be wrong. The sample consisted of peripheral blood mononuclear cells (PBMCs), taken at new diagnosis, from a patient treated with antithyroid drugs. The sequence was collected from a woman in her 30s with Graves disease. Donor details come from another sample of the same person, matched by shared clones. The CDR3: CASSPLGLAVGETQYF. The DNA sequence is given as TGTGCCAGCAGCCCCTTGGGACTAGCGGTGGGGGAGACCCAGTACTTC.